This record covers a single T cell receptor beta chain. Assay used: immunoSEQ multiplex PCR; TCRdb lists only in-frame clones, some missing. The sample includes about 52,000 clones. The data belong to a study of Tregs in tolerant kidney transplant recipients. Across the whole study: Related graft donors supplied nonmyeloablative bone marrow transplants, and mixed chimerism was transient.

Here the sequenced sample was CD4+ T cells from blood, taken before the transplant. The TCR comes from a human donor who received a combined kidney and bone marrow transplant.

The CDR3 here is CASSLEGRRYGYTF. Partial CDR3 DNA: TGTGCCAGCAGCTTGGAGGGTAGGAGATATGGC. V usage is TRBV5-6 and J usage is TRBJ1-2, with no clear D. The CDR3 end lies 3 residues beyond the end of the read and is filled in from the germline J gene. Trimming removed 0 bases from V and 5 bases from J, with 11 bases in between. The CDR3 loop spans 14 amino acids. Germline CDR1 SGHDT, CDR2 YYEEEE.